Here is one TCR beta chain with its context. These data are taken from a study of control samples from healthy donors and cancer patients. Generated by immunoSEQ multiplex PCR, the TCRdb table keeps only in-frame clones and is missing some. The profile covers under 150,000 clones, with 80% to 90% appearing a single time and approximately 2.9% taken by the ten largest. CDR3 size: 13 residues. The V gene lost 2 bases and the J gene lost 4 bases, with 8 bases spanning the gap. Germline V gives CDR1 GTSNPN, CDR2 SVGIG (reference sequence). Specimen: blood. The gene calls are TRBV30 and TRBJ2-2; possibly TRBD2 for D (5 bases). The clonotype comes from a man between 60 and 75 years old in good health. The CDR3 protein is CAWSPSSTGELFF. The CDR3 DNA reads TGTGCCTGGAGTCCTAGCTCCACCGGGGAGCTGTTTTTT. Complete variable domain (other parts from reference TRBV30 and TRBJ2-2): SQTIHQWPATLVQPVGSPLSLECTVEGTSNPNLYWYRQAAGRGLQLLFYSVGIGQISSEVPQNLSASRPQDRQFILSSKKLLLSDSGFYLCAWSPSSTGELFFGEGSRLTVL.